What follows describes a single TCR beta chain. In the source study's methods: Reference gene primer amplification yielded estimated nucleated cell counts. Method: immunoSEQ multiplex PCR; TCRdb's copy keeps in-frame clones and lacks some. The DNA gave D and trimming, while V, J and clone size come from that table. Of about 220,000 clones detected, 75% to 90% appear once; the ten largest clones hold 4.5% to 5.5%. This sample stems from a study of blood T cell repertoires in COVID-19. Study-level information: Samples representing acute and convalescent COVID-19 were sourced from the United States, Italy and Spain.

V was clipped by 4 bases and J by 1 base, with 10 bases between them. The CDR3 is made up of 13 amino acids. Germline-derived CDR1 and CDR2 are SQVTM and ANQGSEA. Seattle participants joined during active infection and were tracked over time. Material: peripheral blood. The receptor was derived from a woman in her sixties or seventies with COVID-19, enrolled during active disease. V gene TRBV29-1 combines with J gene TRBJ1-1; D ambiguous. CDR3 bases: TGCAGCGTTGTCAGGTTGGGGAACACTGAAGCTTTCTTT. Encoded protein: CSVVRLGNTEAFF.